The next 12 T cell receptor beta chains were all read from a single sample in a study of regulatory T cells in long-lasting Graves disease. Noted time point: newly diagnosed GD, antithyroid drugs for less than 3 months. PBMC-extracted RNA yielded the TCR library. CDR3-region Arm-PCR and iRepertoire HTBI primers produced the TCR beta libraries. TCRdb recomputed calls from the multiplex PCR reads with MiXCR, one row per CDR3 protein. The data show about 440,000 distinct CDR3 sequences, 16% seen once. The same sample was also studied in work on T cells in Graves' hyperthyroidism and ophthalmopathy.

The sample here was peripheral blood mononuclear cells (PBMCs), taken at new diagnosis, from a patient treated with antithyroid drugs. These TCRs come from a woman younger than 35 with Graves disease.

This clonotype was detected a few times. The V gene is TRBV5-1, the J gene TRBJ2-1; D assignment may be TRBD1 or TRBD2 (6 bases each). Germline assignment: CDR1 SGHRS and CDR2 YFSETQ. This CDR3 region has 13 residues. Between the trimmed V and J ends, which lost 5 bases and 9 bases, there was a span of 15 bases. The CDR3 here is CASSEGGSGEQFF. The CDR3, as DNA: TGCGCCAGCAGTGAGGGGGGATCGGGTGAGCAGTTCTTC.

This rearrangement joins TRBV15 to TRBJ2-5; D is ambiguous. The CDR3 contains 13 residues. Germline CDR1 reads LNHNV; CDR2 reads YYDKDF (reference sequence). V gave up 5 bases and J gave up 1 base, with 8 bases separating them. The CDR3 nucleotides read TGTGCCACCAGCTTTACTGGCCAAGAGACCCAGTACTTC. Translating gives CATSFTGQETQYF.

This clonotype was seen a few times. A read error may produce the germline difference seen at one junction end. The V gene is TRBV20-1, the J gene TRBJ2-5, with 11 bases fitting TRBD2. There are 15 residues in the CDR3. Germline V lookup: CDR1 DFQATT, CDR2 SNEGSKA (reference sequence). As DNA, the CDR3 is TGCAGTGCCAGAGGTAGCGGGAGGGCCGAAGAGACCCAGTACTTC. Its protein is CSARGSGRAEETQYF.

V gene TRBV7-8 combines with J gene TRBJ2-5; D assignment may be TRBD1 or TRBD2 (5 bases each). Germline CDR1 and CDR2: SGHVS and FQNEAQ. The V end was cut by 8 bases, the J end by 1 base, with 17 bases between. There are 15 residues in the CDR3. The CDR3 DNA is TGTGCCAGCGGGGAAGGGACCAGCAGCCAAGAGACCCAGTACTTC. Its translation: CASGEGTSSQETQYF. The full variable domain, rest sourced from reference TRBV7-8 and TRBJ2-5, is GAGVSQSPRYKVAKRGQDVALRCDPISGHVSLFWYQQALGQGPEFLTYFQNEAQLDKSGLPSDRFFAERPEGSVSTLKIQRTQQEDSAVYLCASGEGTSSQETQYFGPGTRLLVL.

Only a few counts were recorded for this clonotype. The V call is TRBV18, the J call TRBJ2-5; 7 nucleotides align to TRBD2. Losses at the gene ends were 1 base for V and 9 bases for J; bases not matched to a gene: 5. CDR1 is KGHSH and CDR2 is LQKENI in the germline V gene. The CDR3 has 13 residues. The chain's CDR3 is CASSPQRGKAQYF. CDR3 in DNA: TGTGCCAGCTCACCACAGCGGGGTAAGGCCCAGTACTTC.

This clonotype has ten or more counts. V usage is TRBV12-3 or TRBV12-4 and J usage is TRBJ2-3; D is undetermined. The CDR3 spans 12 residues. The V and J ends lost 6 bases and 4 bases respectively, with 8 bases between them. CDR3 in amino acids: CASSSVSDTQYF. The CDR3 coding sequence is TGTGCCAGCAGCTCGGTATCAGATACGCAGTATTTT.

The chain combines TRBV20-1 with TRBJ2-2; 10 positions agree with TRBD2. From germline, CDR1 is DFQATT and CDR2 SNEGSKA (reference sequence). V dropped 2 bases and J dropped 6; count of bases not matched to a gene: 3. This CDR3 has 14 amino acids. The DNA of the CDR3 is TGCAGTGCTAGAACCGGGACTAGCGCCGGGGAGCTGTTTTTT. Translating it yields CSARTGTSAGELFF.

This clonotype was observed at least ten times. For the CDR3, the DNA is TGCAGTGCTTTGACTAGCGGGAGAGGAACCGGGGAGCTGTTTTTT. It encodes CSALTSGRGTGELFF. The V and J genes are TRBV20-1 and TRBJ2-2, with TRBD2 matching over 12 bases. This CDR3 spans 15 amino acids. Germline CDR1 reads DFQATT; CDR2 reads SNEGSKA (reference sequence). Trimming removed 5 bases from V and 5 bases from J; junction bases left unmatched: 6.

This chain connects TRBV9 to TRBJ2-7; 8 positions match TRBD1. V trimming: 1 base; J trimming: 6 bases; junction bases outside the gene matches: 6. This CDR3 comprises 14 residues. Germline loops: CDR1 SGDLS, CDR2 YYNGEE. The CDR3 protein is CASSVRDRSLEQYF. CDR3 coding DNA: TGTGCCAGCAGCGTACGGGACAGGAGTCTCGAGCAGTACTTC.

This clonotype was detected many times. The chain carries TRBV11-2 and TRBJ2-7; 8 bases are shared with TRBD2. The CDR3 totals 15 residues. The V segment lost 4 bases and the J segment 2 bases; nucleotides outside the gene matches: 7. CDR1 and CDR2 (germline): SGHAT, FQNNGV. The CDR3 DNA reads TGTGCCAGCAGCTCCGGGAGGGCACTTACCTACGAGCAGTACTTC. Translation gives CASSSGRALTYEQYF.

This clonotype turned up a few times. The chain couples TRBV15 to TRBJ2-1; no clear D gene. Trimming cost V 1 base and J 8 bases, with 9 bases left between them. The germline V gene encodes CDR1 LNHNV and CDR2 YYDKDF (reference sequence). CDR3 length equals 13 residues. The CDR3 loop is CATSRVAKDEQFF. CDR3 nucleotides: TGTGCCACCAGCAGAGTAGCTAAGGATGAGCAGTTCTTC.

This clonotype was detected only a few times. In DNA form, the CDR3 reads TGTGCCAGCACTAATTTCCCGGGGAATGAGCAGTTCTTC. Translated: CASTNFPGNEQFF. The J gene is TRBJ2-1, the V gene TRBV28; maybe TRBD2 (5 bases). Germline CDR1 and CDR2: MDHEN and SYDVKM. This CDR3 contains 13 residues. V was trimmed by 7 bases and J by 7 bases, leaving 14 bases between them.